These 31 T cell receptor beta chains share one sample of origin, sequenced in a study of shared clonotypes between healthy human individuals. Sequencing used immunoSEQ multiplex PCR; TCRdb keeps in-frame clones, though not all of them. Here the sample spans about 670,000 clones, about two thirds being singletons. The specimen sequenced was memory CD4+ T cells sorted from blood. Documented subset: CD45RA-negative fraction. The receptors shown here come from a woman aged 25 to 39 in good health.

The count of this clone is one. The gene calls are TRBV7-8 and TRBJ2-1, with 9 bases fitting TRBD1. V was pared by 6 bases and J by 5 bases, with 11 bases of the junction left unmatched. The CDR3 covers 16 residues. Germline V CDR1 and CDR2: SGHVS, FQNEAQ. CDR3 nucleotide sequence: TGTGCCAGCAGACATCAGCGGGACAGGGTACACAATGAGCAGTTCTTC. As protein: CASRHQRDRVHNEQFF.

The rearrangement links TRBV29-1 to TRBJ2-1, with 7 bases identical to TRBD1. The CDR3 has 18 residues. From germline, CDR1 is SQVTM and CDR2 ANQGSEA. V was clipped by 3 bases and J by 1 base; unmatched bases: 15. Written as DNA, the CDR3 is TGCAGCGTTGACCTGGGCAGGGGGTTATTGAGATCCTACAATGAGCAGTTCTTC. Translating gives CSVDLGRGLLRSYNEQFF.

This clone was detected only once. The genes are TRBV11-1 and TRBJ1-1; TRBD1 agrees at 12 bases. CDR1 SGHAT and CDR2 FQDESV come from the germline V gene (reference sequence). The CDR3 sequence is 15 residues long. With 5 bases clipped from V and 7 bases from J, the junction kept 8 bases outside the gene matches. The CDR3 region is CASSPGTGGSGEAFF. CDR3 nucleotide sequence: TGTGCCAGCAGCCCCGGGACAGGGGGCTCGGGTGAAGCTTTCTTT. The full variable domain, its missing parts supplied by reference TRBV11-1 and TRBJ1-1, is EAEVAQSPRYKITEKSQAVAFWCDPISGHATLYWYRQILGQGPELLVQFQDESVVDDSQLPKDRFSAERLKGVDSTLKIQPAELGDSAMYLCASSPGTGGSGEAFFGQGTRLTVV.

This clone was seen a single time. V gene TRBV30 combines with J gene TRBJ2-7, with 9 bases lining up with TRBD1. Germline CDR1 is GTSNPN and CDR2 is SVGIG (reference sequence). The V segment lost 2 bases and the J segment 5 bases; nucleotides outside the gene matches: 7. The CDR3 loop spans 14 amino acids. CDR3: CAWSRGTGTHEQYF. The CDR3 region has the DNA TGTGCCTGGAGTAGGGGGACAGGGACCCACGAGCAGTACTTC.

This clone has at least ten counts. This sequence joins TRBV25-1 and TRBJ2-5; D could derive from TRBD1 or TRBD2 (6 bases each). The CDR3 contains 13 residues. Germline assignment: CDR1 MGHDK and CDR2 SYGVNS. Trimming left V 5 bases short and J 5 bases short, with 12 bases between. The chain's CDR3 is CASSQGSGETQYF. As DNA, the CDR3 is TGTGCCAGCAGTCAGGGGAGCGGGGAGACCCAGTACTTC.

This clone was counted at least ten times. V usage is TRBV9 and J usage is TRBJ2-2; D is unresolved. In germline, CDR1 is SGDLS, CDR2 YYNGEE. V was pared by 0 bases and J by 11 bases, with 17 bases between. The length of the CDR3 is 15 residues. CDR3 in DNA: TGTGCCAGCAGCGTAGGGTTATTAGACCCGCCCGAGCTGTTTTTT. Its translation: CASSVGLLDPPELFF.

V is TRBV6-5 and J is TRBJ2-1; a weak D match, TRBD1 (5 bases). Trimming took 4 bases from V and 6 from J, leaving 10 bases between them. This CDR3 has 13 amino acids. Germline CDR1 MNHEY, CDR2 SVGAGI. CDR3: CASSFGAVNEQFF. The CDR3 DNA sequence: TGTGCCAGCAGTTTTGGGGCAGTCAATGAGCAGTTCTTC.

There are a few counts of this clone. The chain joins TRBV14 to TRBJ2-7; 7 positions agree with TRBD1. Germline V gene sequence: CDR1 SGHDN, CDR2 FVKESK. V lost 5 bases to trimming and J lost 0 bases; unmatched junction nucleotides: 7. This CDR3 contains 15 residues. CDR3 nucleotides: TGTGCCAGCAGCTCTCCGGGACAGTCCTCCTACGAGCAGTACTTC. Translated, it gives CASSSPGQSSYEQYF.

In its sample, this clone was seen a few times. The V call is TRBV15, the J call TRBJ2-1; 7 nucleotides align to TRBD2. This CDR3 is built from 13 residues. The germline CDR1 and CDR2 sequences are LNHNV and YYDKDF (reference sequence). The V segment lost 9 bases and the J segment 8 bases; nucleotides outside the gene matches: 10. CDR3 DNA: TGTGCCACTTCCCGGGGAGGGTGGGATGAGCAGTTCTTC. This codes for CATSRGGWDEQFF.

The rearrangement joins TRBV5-6 to TRBJ1-3, with unresolved D. CDR3 length equals 18 residues. V dropped 0 bases and J dropped 0 bases, with 16 bases sitting between them. Germline assignment: CDR1 SGHDT and CDR2 YYEEEE. CDR3 sequence (DNA): TGTGCCAGCAGCTTGGCTGGTGTAGGCGGCCACTCTGGAAACACCATATATTTT. Translated, it gives CASSLAGVGGHSGNTIYF.

The V gene is TRBV7-2, the J gene TRBJ2-7; 11 bases align to TRBD2. Germline CDR1 and CDR2: SGHTA and FQGNSA. This CDR3 is 15 amino acids long. V trimming: 5 bases; J trimming: 6 bases; junction bases outside the gene matches: 9. The CDR3 here is CASSSAPGTSGEQYF. CDR3 nucleotide sequence: TGTGCCAGCAGCAGCGCCCCCGGGACTAGCGGCGAGCAGTACTTC. The full variable domain, with the rest looked up from reference TRBV7-2 and TRBJ2-7, is GAGVSQSPSNKVTEKGKDVELRCDPISGHTALYWYRQSLGQGLEFLIYFQGNSAPDKSGLPSDRFSAERTGGSVSTLTIQRTQQEDSAVYLCASSSAPGTSGEQYFGPGTRLTVT.

A few counts support this clone. The chain employs TRBV2 and TRBJ1-5; D is uncertain. V shed 7 bases and J shed 4 bases, with 8 bases lying between them. CDR1 is SNHLY, CDR2 FYNNEI, per germline. The CDR3 has 12 residues. This chain's CDR3 is CASIWGNQPQHF. The DNA for the CDR3 is TGTGCCAGCATCTGGGGTAATCAGCCCCAGCATTTT.

The chain employs TRBV7-7 and TRBJ2-5; D perhaps matches TRBD1 (6 bases). The germline V gene encodes CDR1 SSHAT and CDR2 FNYEAQ (reference sequence). This CDR3 contains 14 residues. V was trimmed by 5 bases and J by 1 base, leaving 11 bases between them. CDR3 region: CASSQDRSQETQYF. CDR3 DNA sequence: TGTGCCAGCAGCCAAGACAGGTCCCAAGAGACCCAGTACTTC.

The rearrangement uses TRBV27 and TRBJ1-5, with D perhaps matching TRBD1 (6 bases). V was trimmed by 2 bases and J by 5 bases, leaving 13 bases between them. The CDR3 is 15 residues long. The germline gives CDR1 MNHEY, CDR2 SMNVEV (reference sequence). The CDR3 coding sequence is TGTGCCAGCAGTTTAGGGTGGGACAAGGATCAGCCCCAGCATTTT. Amino acids: CASSLGWDKDQPQHF.

This chain uses TRBV11-2 with TRBJ2-2, with D maybe TRBD2 (5 bases). This CDR3 contains 15 residues. V lost 7 bases, J lost 1 base, and 13 bases lay in between. The germline gives CDR1 SGHAT, CDR2 FQNNGV. CDR3 loop: CASTQSSVNTGELFF. DNA for the CDR3: TGTGCCAGCACCCAGAGTAGCGTGAACACCGGGGAGCTGTTTTTT.

In its sample, this clone was seen a few times. The rearrangement uses TRBV7-2 and TRBJ2-1; TRBD2 matches 7 bases. With 5 bases clipped from V and 15 bases from J, the junction kept 13 bases outside the gene matches. Germline CDR1 SGHTA, CDR2 FQGNSA. This CDR3 is 13 amino acids long. CDR3 in amino acids: CASSLSRAGDGFF. The DNA for the CDR3 is TGTGCCAGCAGCCTATCCAGGGCGGGAGATGGGTTCTTC.

The chain uses TRBV28 and TRBJ2-7; D gene ambiguous. V lost 5 bases to trimming and J lost 2 bases, with 10 bases between them. CDR3 size: 13 residues. The germline gives CDR1 MDHEN, CDR2 SYDVKM. The CDR3 protein is CASSNSMPYEQYF. The CDR3 DNA is TGTGCCAGCAGTAACTCTATGCCCTACGAGCAGTACTTC.

This sequence joins TRBV5-4 and TRBJ1-1, with 7 positions matching TRBD1. Trimming at V came to 6 bases and at J to 2 bases, leaving 10 bases not matched to a gene. Germline V gives CDR1 SGHNT, CDR2 YYREEE (reference sequence). The CDR3 totals 15 residues. The CDR3 DNA reads as TGTGCCAGCACCGAGCGAGACAGGGCTAACACTGAAGCTTTCTTT. Residues: CASTERDRANTEAFF.

The chain recombines TRBV15 with TRBJ2-1; TRBD1 is a possible D gene (5 bases). Trimming took 1 base from V and 4 from J, leaving 11 bases between them. Looked up from germline, CDR1 is LNHNV and CDR2 is YYDKDF (reference sequence). The CDR3 contains 15 residues. The CDR3 DNA reads TGTGCCACCAGCAGAGCGGTTGCAGGGTACAATGAGCAGTTCTTC. As protein: CATSRAVAGYNEQFF.

The V gene is TRBV6-1, the J gene TRBJ2-1, with 8 nucleotides matching TRBD1. The CDR3 covers 16 residues. Germline lookup yields CDR1 MNHNS and CDR2 SASEGT. The trim removed 1 base at V and 3 bases at J, leaving 5 bases unmatched. The CDR3 coding sequence is TGTGCCAGCAGTGAAGATAGGACAGGGCTCTACAATGAGCAGTTCTTC. Translating it yields CASSEDRTGLYNEQFF.

This clone was recorded only once. V usage is TRBV4-1 and J usage is TRBJ2-1; the D gene is possibly TRBD2 (5 bases). This CDR3 is 14 amino acids long. The ends were cut back, 3 bases at V and 7 bases at J, with 13 bases in the middle. Germline V lookup: CDR1 MGHRA, CDR2 YSYEKL. The CDR3 sequence: CASSHRLAWNEQFF. The CDR3 coding sequence is TGCGCCAGCAGCCATAGGCTAGCTTGGAATGAGCAGTTCTTC.

This clone appeared once. The chain recombines TRBV27 with TRBJ2-7; 13 bases are shared with TRBD2. The V segment lost 4 bases and the J segment 6 bases; nucleotides outside the gene matches: 6. Germline values: CDR1 MNHEY, CDR2 SMNVEV (reference sequence). The CDR3 totals 15 residues. DNA of the CDR3: TGTGCCAGCAGTTCCAGAACTAGCGGGAGGGCCGAGCAGTACTTC. It specifies CASSSRTSGRAEQYF.

In its sample, this clone was seen once. The chain is built from TRBV7-2 and TRBJ1-6; D unresolved. Germline CDR1 SGHTA, CDR2 FQGNSA. This CDR3 is built from 17 residues. The V end lost 2 bases, the J end lost 0 bases, and 11 bases lay between the germline ends. The CDR3 sequence is CASSLSHSSSYNSPLHF. CDR3 DNA: TGTGCCAGCAGCTTATCCCATTCTAGCTCCTATAATTCACCCCTCCACTTT.

The rearrangement joins TRBV11-3 to TRBJ2-7, with TRBD2 matching 10 bases. The length of the CDR3 is 15 residues. J gave up 6 bases and V 1 base, and 6 bases lay outside the gene matches. Germline values: CDR1 SGHNT, CDR2 YENEEA. The CDR3 DNA follows: TGTGCCAGCAGCTTAGGTATGGGGACTAGCGCCGAGCAGTACTTC. Translated, it gives CASSLGMGTSAEQYF.

The chain has TRBV6-1 and TRBJ2-5; 13 bases fit TRBD2. V was clipped by 0 bases and J by 7 bases; unmatched bases: 11. There are 18 residues in the CDR3. CDR1 is MNHNS, CDR2 SASEGT, per germline. The CDR3: CASSEALGTSGKGGTQYF. As DNA, the CDR3 is TGTGCCAGCAGTGAAGCGCTGGGGACTAGCGGGAAGGGGGGGACCCAGTACTTC.

CDR3: CASSLVSGQGAGANVLTF. For the CDR3, the DNA is TGTGCCAGCAGCTTGGTGTCTGGACAGGGTGCTGGGGCCAACGTCCTGACTTTC. This chain links TRBV5-6 with TRBJ2-6, with 8 positions matching TRBD1. The CDR3 is made up of 18 amino acids. Germline V gene lookup returns CDR1 SGHDT and CDR2 YYEEEE. After removal of 0 bases from V and 2 bases from J, the junction contained 7 bases not matched to a gene.

This clone was detected only a few times. The chain uses TRBV5-1 and TRBJ1-1, with a tentative D call TRBD1 (5 bases). The V end was cut by 4 bases, the J end by 5 bases, with 15 bases between. The CDR3 spans 14 residues. Per germline, CDR1 SGHRS and CDR2 YFSETQ. CDR3 in DNA: TGCGCCAGCAGCCCTGGGACGCAGGGTACTGAAGCTTTCTTT. Its protein product is CASSPGTQGTEAFF.

CDR3 region: CASSGGLAGGRNTQYF. In nucleotides, the CDR3 is TGTGCCAGCAGTGGTGGACTAGCGGGAGGACGTAATACGCAGTATTTT. The chain links TRBV6-6 to TRBJ2-3; 14 nucleotides match TRBD2. Germline CDR1 MNHNY, CDR2 SVGAGI (reference sequence). The CDR3 is 16 residues long. V was pared by 5 bases and J by 7 bases, with 8 bases of the junction left unmatched.

The chain recombines TRBV11-2 with TRBJ1-4, with 7 bases that match TRBD1. The length of the CDR3 is 13 residues. Germline V gives CDR1 SGHAT, CDR2 FQNNGV. Unmatched junction bases numbered 3, after V lost 6 bases and J lost 5 bases. The CDR3 DNA is TGTGCCAGCAGTGACAGGGCGAATGAAAAACTGTTTTTT. It codes for CASSDRANEKLFF.

The chain recombines TRBV28 with TRBJ2-7, with D perhaps TRBD1 or TRBD2 (5 bases each). The V gene lost 1 base and the J gene lost 7 bases, with 14 bases spanning the gap. Looked up from germline, CDR1 is MDHEN and CDR2 is SYDVKM. This CDR3 comprises 14 residues. The CDR3 region is CASSLSGTGWEQYF. CDR3 in DNA: TGTGCCAGCAGTTTATCTGGGACGGGCTGGGAGCAGTACTTC. The entire variable domain, with the rest obtained from reference TRBV28 and TRBJ2-7, is as follows: DVKVTQSSRYLVKRTGEKVFLECVQDMDHENMFWYRQDPGLGLRLIYFSYDVKMKEKGDIPEGYSVSREKKERFSLILESASTNQTSMYLCASSLSGTGWEQYFGPGTRLTVT.

The chain joins TRBV4-1 to TRBJ2-1; D may be TRBD1 or TRBD2 (5 bases each). The CDR3 consists of 17 residues. V lost 2 bases to trimming and J lost 5 bases, with 19 bases between them. The germline V gene encodes CDR1 MGHRA and CDR2 YSYEKL. The CDR3 loop is CASSQRRGRTIHNEQFF. The CDR3 DNA reads TGCGCCAGCAGCCAAAGAAGGGGACGAACCATCCACAATGAGCAGTTCTTC.